These T cell receptor beta chains were read from a single sample in a study of radiation and T cells in renal cell carcinoma. Sequenced by immunoSEQ multiplex PCR; TCRdb stores in-frame clones only, minus some. The sample lists 120,000 or so clones, around 81% occurring once. This sample comprised blood, obtained from a patient whose treatment included radiotherapy and nephrectomy. Receptors originate from a man in his fifties or sixties with renal cell carcinoma. Each CDR3 is given with its conserved first and last residue. The D gene is left open where the match is weak. Clone size is given for some rows only: seen once, a few or many times, or a class if the clone is expanded.

V	D	size	J	DNA	CDR3
TRBV7-2	.	.	TRBJ2-2	TGTGCCAGCAGCTTAGCACTGTGGGGGCCAGCCGGGGAGCTGTTTTTT	CASSLALWGPAGELFF
TRBV5-1	.	.	TRBJ1-2	TGCGCCAGCAGCTTGGTGGGTCAGGACGGGGGTGGCTACACCTTC	CASSLVGQDGGGYTF
TRBV10-3	.	.	TRBJ1-2	TGTGCCATCAGTGAGGGCAGCCACTATGGCTACACCTTC	CAISEGSHYGYTF
TRBV28	.	.	TRBJ1-5	TGTGCCAGCGTACATAGACAGTGGGGAAATCAGCCCCAGCATTTT	CASVHRQWGNQPQHF
TRBV28	TRBD1	.	TRBJ1-4	TGTGCCAGCAGTACCCCGAGGGGGCCTAGGGATGAAAAACTGTTTTTT	CASSTPRGPRDEKLFF
TRBV6-6	TRBD1	.	TRBJ2-7	TGTGCCAGCAGTCCGGGACAGGGCTACTACGAGCAGTACTTC	CASSPGQGYYEQYF
TRBV7-6	TRBD2	.	TRBJ2-5	TGTGCCAGCAGCTTTTCTCGGACTAGCGGAGTACAAGAGACCCAGTACTTC	CASSFSRTSGVQETQYF
TRBV2	.	.	TRBJ2-2	TGTGCCAGCAGTGACTTGGGGGCGGCGAACACCGGGGAGCTGTTTTTT	CASSDLGAANTGELFF
TRBV4-2	.	.	TRBJ2-7	TGTGCCAGCAGCCAAGATCCGAGACCTGAGGCATACGAGCAGTACTTC	CASSQDPRPEAYEQYF
TRBV10-3	.	once	TRBJ1-3	TGTGCCATCAGCACAGGGCACTCTGGAAACACCATATATTTT	CAISTGHSGNTIYF
TRBV5-4	.	.	TRBJ1-2	TGTGCCAGCAGCTCACAGGGCTTGGGTGGCTACACCTTC	CASSSQGLGGYTF
TRBV6-1	.	.	TRBJ1-5	TGTGCCAGCAGCCCGGGGGTCAATCAGCCCCAGCATTTT	CASSPGVNQPQHF
TRBV5-1	.	.	TRBJ1-1	TGCGCCAGCAGCTTGAGGGGGTTGAACACTGAAGCTTTCTTT	CASSLRGLNTEAFF
TRBV7-2	.	once	TRBJ1-2	TGTGCCAGCAGCCAGGACAACTATGGCTACACCTTC	CASSQDNYGYTF
TRBV6-6	.	.	TRBJ2-2	TGTGCCAGCATTTCCTCGGGGAACACCGGGGAGCTGTTTTTT	CASISSGNTGELFF
TRBV5-1	.	.	TRBJ2-7	TGCGCCAGCAGCTTGGAATTAGGACACTTCTCCTACGAGCAGTACTTC	CASSLELGHFSYEQYF
TRBV27	TRBD2	.	TRBJ2-3	TGTGCCAGCAGTTTAAGACTAGCGGGAGGTGGCCCAGATACGCAGTATTTT	CASSLRLAGGGPDTQYF